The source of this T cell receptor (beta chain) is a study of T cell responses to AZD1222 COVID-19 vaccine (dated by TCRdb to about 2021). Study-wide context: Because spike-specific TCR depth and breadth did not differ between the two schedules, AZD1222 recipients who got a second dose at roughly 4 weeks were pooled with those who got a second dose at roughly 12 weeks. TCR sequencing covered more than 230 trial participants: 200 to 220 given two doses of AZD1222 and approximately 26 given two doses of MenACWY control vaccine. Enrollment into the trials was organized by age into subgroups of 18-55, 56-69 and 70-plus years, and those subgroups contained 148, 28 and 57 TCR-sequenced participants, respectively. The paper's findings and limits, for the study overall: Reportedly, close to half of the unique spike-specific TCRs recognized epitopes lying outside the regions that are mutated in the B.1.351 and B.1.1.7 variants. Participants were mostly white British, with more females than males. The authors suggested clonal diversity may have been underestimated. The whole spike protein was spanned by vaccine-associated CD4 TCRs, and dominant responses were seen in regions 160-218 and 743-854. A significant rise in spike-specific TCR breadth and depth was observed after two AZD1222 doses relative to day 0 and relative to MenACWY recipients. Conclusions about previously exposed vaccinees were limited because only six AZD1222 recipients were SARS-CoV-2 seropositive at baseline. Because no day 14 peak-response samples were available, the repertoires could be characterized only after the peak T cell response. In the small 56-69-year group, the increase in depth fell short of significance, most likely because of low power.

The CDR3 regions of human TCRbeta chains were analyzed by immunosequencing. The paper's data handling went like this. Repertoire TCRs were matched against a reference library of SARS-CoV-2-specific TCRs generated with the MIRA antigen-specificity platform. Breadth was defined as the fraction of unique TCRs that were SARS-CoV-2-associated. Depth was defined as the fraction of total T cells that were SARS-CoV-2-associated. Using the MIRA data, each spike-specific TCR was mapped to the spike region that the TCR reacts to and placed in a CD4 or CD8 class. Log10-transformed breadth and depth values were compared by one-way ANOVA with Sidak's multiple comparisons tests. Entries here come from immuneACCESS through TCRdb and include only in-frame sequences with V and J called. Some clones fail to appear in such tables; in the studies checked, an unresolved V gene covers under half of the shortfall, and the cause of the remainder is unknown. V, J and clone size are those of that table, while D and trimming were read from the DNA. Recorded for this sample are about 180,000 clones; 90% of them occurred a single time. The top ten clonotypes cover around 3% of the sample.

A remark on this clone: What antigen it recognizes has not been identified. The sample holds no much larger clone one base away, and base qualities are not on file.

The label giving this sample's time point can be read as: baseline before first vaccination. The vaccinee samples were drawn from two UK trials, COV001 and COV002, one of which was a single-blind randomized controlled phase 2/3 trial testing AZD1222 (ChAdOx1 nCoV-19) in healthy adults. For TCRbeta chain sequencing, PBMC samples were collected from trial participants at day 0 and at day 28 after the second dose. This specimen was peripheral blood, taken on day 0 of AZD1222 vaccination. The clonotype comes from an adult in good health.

The nucleotide sequence is TGTGCCACCAGCCGCCTGAGTGTCGCAAGCAATCAGCCCCAGCATTTT. It is translated as CATSRLSVASNQPQHF. This chain is built from TRBV15 and TRBJ1-5; the D gene cannot be resolved reliably. The germline V gene (reference sequence) sets CDR1 to LNHNV and CDR2 to YYDKDF. Trimming at the junction amounts to 5 bases on V and 1 base on J, and the germline ends lie 15 bases apart. The CDR3 has 16 amino acids, counting the end cysteine and phenylalanine. The only DNA kept is the CDR3, 48 bases in frame from the first base.